This TCR beta chain was recovered during a study of shared clonotypes between healthy human individuals. The study drew its donors from healthy HIV-negative adults without recent acute infections or vaccinations. CDR3 size: 15 residues. Germline assignment: CDR1 ENHRY and CDR2 SYGVKD. V gave up 6 bases and J gave up 6 bases; unmatched junction bases: 8. Libraries were prepared by immunoSEQ multiplex PCR; TCRdb keeps only in-frame clonotypes and omits some of them. This table has millions of clones, 85% to 95% appearing once. This TCR came from a man aged 18 to 29 in good health. This chain joins TRBV10-3 and TRBJ1-6; 7 bases align to TRBD1. Sequencing was done on a sample of naive CD4+ T cells sorted from blood. Subset noted: CD45RA+ positively selected. The DNA of the CDR3 is TGTGCCATCAGCCCATCCCGGGACAGTAATTCACCCCTCCACTTT. Translation gives CAISPSRDSNSPLHF.